The rows below give T cell receptor beta chains drawn from one sample of a study of blood T cells in healthy people across ages. TCRdb fed the 5' RACE reads into MiXCR, producing one record per CDR3 protein. Here the sample spans around 900,000 distinct CDR3 sequences, 45% to 60% being singletons. The specimen was blood. These receptors were taken from a woman aged 55 to 70 in good health. The CDR3 runs from the conserved cysteine through the conserved F or W.

V: TRBV28; CDR3: CASSPPGQDSRYF
V: TRBV11-2; CDR3: CASSLVGERREEQFF
V: TRBV20-1; CDR3: CSARERAVASGINEQFF
V: TRBV7-9; CDR3: CASSRQADSYEQYF
V: TRBV20-1; CDR3: CSARARESSPPHF
V: TRBV12-3/TRBV12-4; CDR3: CASRGTSVGETQYF
V: TRBV5-1; CDR3: CASSGTSGTTSYEQYF
V: TRBV4-1; CDR3: CASSQDPGLAYEQFF
V: TRBV4-2; CDR3: CATSGRGTDTQYF
V: TRBV28; CDR3: CASSLITSGSDEQYF
V: TRBV6-2/TRBV6-3; CDR3: CASSYSPGESGKLYF
V: TRBV6-2/TRBV6-3; CDR3: CASSRDRSINNIQYF
V: TRBV6-1; CDR3: CASSRDRYDQPQHF
V: TRBV25-1; CDR3: CASGLAGRDTQYF
V: TRBV7-2; CDR3: CASSLGGNTIYF
V: TRBV12-3/TRBV12-4; CDR3: CARQGYGYTF
V: TRBV27; CDR3: CASSFAPRDTQYF
V: TRBV20-1; CDR3: CSAPRQGGHNSPLHF
V: TRBV20-1; CDR3: CSANEGQDTQYF
V: TRBV7-2; CDR3: CASSVTPGNTIYF
V: TRBV20-1; CDR3: CSHRRAGRVGDTQYF
V: TRBV13; CDR3: CASSPVDRVRETQYF
V: TRBV30; CDR3: CAWSPMNTEAFF
V: TRBV29-1; CDR3: CSVDSRASGISDTQYF
V: TRBV10-2; CDR3: CASSDPYRQMNTEAFF
V: TRBV28; CDR3: CASSPGDPWAPQHF
V: TRBV3-1; CDR3: CASSQDRGGPYGYTF
V: TRBV7-2; CDR3: CASRFRQGPGTGVPYNEQFF
V: TRBV28; CDR3: CASSPVWAGHNEQYF
V: TRBV6-2/TRBV6-3; CDR3: CASSELAGGKNIQYF
V: TRBV28; CDR3: CASSPQARGEGGTQYF
V: TRBV4-1; CDR3: CASSQPGGPQYF
V: TRBV29-1; CDR3: CSVGTSGRYEQYF
V: TRBV15; CDR3: CATSRVRGLAKNIQYF
V: TRBV2; CDR3: CASSVTGMGKLFF
V: TRBV5-5; CDR3: CASSLTQGDRTQYF
V: TRBV11-2; CDR3: CASSSQGGGKTQYF
V: TRBV7-2; CDR3: CAGSKLAGAPDTQYF
V: TRBV15; CDR3: CATSRDLPGDEQYF
V: TRBV11-1; CDR3: CASSRPGTPKGETQYF
V: TRBV18; CDR3: CASSPGGYEQFF
V: TRBV7-2; CDR3: CASSTGRQLTDTQYF
V: TRBV7-2; CDR3: CASSPPFALEQYF
V: TRBV29-1; CDR3: CSVDSTDTQYF
V: TRBV20-1; CDR3: CSARALSYGYEQFF
V: TRBV28; CDR3: CASSSPQGAADTQYF
V: TRBV5-1; CDR3: CASSFGGPQETQYF
V: TRBV7-2; CDR3: CASSPGGPKTYEQYF
V: TRBV7-2; CDR3: CACSELAVGSYNEQFF